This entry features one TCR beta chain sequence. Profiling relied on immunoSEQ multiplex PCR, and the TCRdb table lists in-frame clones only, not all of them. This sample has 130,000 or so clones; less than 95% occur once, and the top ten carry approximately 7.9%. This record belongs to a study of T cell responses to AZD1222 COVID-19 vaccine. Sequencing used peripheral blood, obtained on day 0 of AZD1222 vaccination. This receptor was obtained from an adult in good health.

The CDR3 DNA sequence: TGCGCCAGCAGCTTGGGGGCAGGGGGCACTTTTGAGCCCCAGCATTTT. As protein: CASSLGAGGTFEPQHF. V usage is TRBV5-1 and J usage is TRBJ1-5, with 8 bases aligning to TRBD1. CDR3 size: 16 residues. Looked up from germline, CDR1 is SGHRS and CDR2 is YFSETQ. The V segment lost 0 bases and the J segment 8 bases; nucleotides outside the gene matches: 10.